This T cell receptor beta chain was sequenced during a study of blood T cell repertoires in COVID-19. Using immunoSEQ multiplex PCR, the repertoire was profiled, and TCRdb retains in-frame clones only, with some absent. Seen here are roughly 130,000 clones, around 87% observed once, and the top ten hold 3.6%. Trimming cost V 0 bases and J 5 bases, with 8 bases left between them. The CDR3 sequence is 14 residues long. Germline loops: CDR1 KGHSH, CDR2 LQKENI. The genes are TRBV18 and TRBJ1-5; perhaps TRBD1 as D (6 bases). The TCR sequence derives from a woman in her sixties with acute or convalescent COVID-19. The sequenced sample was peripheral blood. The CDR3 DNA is TGTGCCAGCTCACCACCCTACAGGGATCAGCCCCAGCATTTT. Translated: CASSPPYRDQPQHF.